This entry describes one T cell receptor (beta chain). The sample is drawn from a study of blood T cell repertoires in COVID-19. The repertoire was sequenced with immunoSEQ multiplex PCR; TCRdb's copy has only in-frame clones and lacks some. The sample consists of 380,000 or so clones, 81% of them appearing once. Deletions cut 4 bases from V and 5 bases from J, with 6 bases between. The CDR3 runs 11 residues. Looked up from germline, CDR1 is GTSNPN and CDR2 is SVGIG (reference sequence). This TCR came from a human donor with acute or convalescent COVID-19. The donor label of this sample is uncertain. The sequenced sample was peripheral blood. The V and J genes are TRBV30 and TRBJ1-3, with D possibly matching TRBD1 (5 bases). The CDR3 DNA follows: TGTGCCTGGACAGGGCGAAACACCATATATTTT. Residues: CAWTGRNTIYF. The entire variable domain, with the rest obtained from reference TRBV30 and TRBJ1-3, is as follows: SQTIHQWPATLVQPVGSPLSLECTVEGTSNPNLYWYRQAAGRGLQLLFYSVGIGQISSEVPQNLSASRPQDRQFILSSKKLLLSDSGFYLCAWTGRNTIYFGEGSWLTVV.